The clone carrying this TCR beta chain showed up many times. The sample comes from a study of neurological immune-mediated disorders. V lost 7 bases to trimming and J lost 5 bases, with 18 bases between them. Germline CDR1 SGHRS, CDR2 YFSETQ. This CDR3 contains 15 residues. By 5'RACE with 10-nucleotide random UMIs, the cDNA was made. TCRdb processed the 5' RACE reads anew with MiXCR; each CDR3 protein has one entry. The table shows roughly 25,000 distinct CDR3 sequences, with 6.7% occurring only once. The chain recombines TRBV5-1 with TRBJ2-2; weak D call: TRBD2 (5 bases). The sample comprised PBMCs. This TCR derives from a woman in her thirties or forties in good health. CDR3 bases: TGCGCCAGCGCCACCACTGGTCGAGGGACCGGGGAGCTGTTTTTT. This sequence encodes CASATTGRGTGELFF.